This entry lists 28 T cell receptor beta chains sequenced from one sample in a study of blood T cell repertoires in COVID-19. The table came from immunoSEQ multiplex PCR; TCRdb's copy has only in-frame clones and leaves some out. The profile shows under 130,000 clones, roughly nine tenths of them singletons. Sequencing was performed on peripheral blood. These receptor sequences come from an older woman with acute or convalescent COVID-19.

V gene TRBV21-1 combines with J gene TRBJ2-3; TRBD2, the table's D call, lacks a check against the DNA. TRBV21-1 has pseudogene status. The CDR3 runs to 15 residues. The CDR3 loop reads CASSKAGGYTDTQYF. The CDR3 bases are TGTGCCAGCAGCAAAGCTGGCGGGTACACAGATACGCAGTATTTT.

The V call is TRBV30, the J call TRBJ1-1, with D unclear. Germline loops: CDR1 GTSNPN, CDR2 SVGIG (reference sequence). The CDR3 is 12 amino acids. Between the trimmed V and J ends, which lost 7 bases and 1 base, there was a span of 10 bases. For the CDR3, the DNA is TGTGCCTACCGCACCGGGAACACTGAAGCTTTCTTT. Residues: CAYRTGNTEAFF.

This clone was counted only a few times. The CDR3 DNA reads as TGTGCCAGCAGTCCACGCGCGAATCAGCCCCAGCATTTT. Translation gives CASSPRANQPQHF. This chain links TRBV12-3 or TRBV12-4 with TRBJ1-5; D unresolved. V lost 5 bases and J lost 4, with 9 bases in between. The CDR3 is 13 amino acids.

This sequence joins TRBV10-3 and TRBJ2-1, with TRBD2 matching over 10 bases. The CDR3 is 14 amino acids. Germline V gene lookup returns CDR1 ENHRY and CDR2 SYGVKD. V trimming: 6 bases; J trimming: 9 bases; junction bases outside the gene matches: 8. The CDR3 DNA reads as TGTGCCATCAGGGAGCGGGAGGGCCAGGGTGAGCAGTTCTTC. Translation: CAIREREGQGEQFF.

The chain employs TRBV5-1 and TRBJ2-5, with D unresolved. This CDR3 is 14 amino acids long. Germline-derived CDR1 and CDR2 are SGHRS and YFSETQ. V lost 0 bases and J lost 2, with 8 bases in between. For the CDR3, the DNA is TGCGCCAGCAGCTTGGGGCTAGGACAAGAGACCCAGTACTTC. It yields the protein CASSLGLGQETQYF.

In its sample, this clone was seen once. The genes are TRBV10-2 and TRBJ2-3, with a weak D call TRBD2 (5 bases). CDR1 WSHSY and CDR2 SAAADI come from the germline V gene. This CDR3 spans 14 amino acids. The V end lost 3 bases, the J end lost 0 bases, and 7 bases lay between the germline ends. CDR3 sequence: CASSEGGSTDTQYF. The CDR3 nucleotides are TGCGCCAGCAGTGAAGGCGGGAGCACAGATACGCAGTATTTT.

The gene calls are TRBV3-1 (or the pseudogene TRBV3-2) and TRBJ2-1; no clear D gene. Trimming left V 4 bases short and J 7 bases short, with 17 bases between. Germline assignment: CDR1 LGHDT and CDR2 YNNKEL (reference sequence). The CDR3 is 15 amino acids. The CDR3 bases are TGTGCCAGCAGCCCCACTTACCAGGCCGTTAATGAGCAGTTCTTC. Amino acids: CASSPTYQAVNEQFF.

The chain uses TRBV28 and TRBJ2-3; the D is unclear. V was clipped by 4 bases and J by 4 bases, with 12 bases between them. The CDR3 spans 14 residues. Germline assignment: CDR1 MDHEN and CDR2 SYDVKM. Written as DNA, the CDR3 is TGTGCCAGCAGTTGGCAGGATCTTTCAGATACGCAGTATTTT. This codes for CASSWQDLSDTQYF.

The V gene is TRBV7-9, the J gene TRBJ1-2; TRBD1 agrees at 12 bases. Germline trimming cut 4 bases from V and 6 bases from J; bases unmatched to any gene: 6. This CDR3 is built from 15 residues. Germline CDR1 reads SEHNR; CDR2 reads FQNEAQ (reference sequence). For the CDR3, the DNA is TGTGCCAGCAGCTCGTCCGGGACAGGGGGCCATGGCTACACCTTC. It specifies CASSSSGTGGHGYTF.

The CDR3 sequence: CASSPRTGGNSPLHF. The CDR3 nucleotides read TGTGCCAGTAGTCCTCGGACGGGGGGGAATTCACCCCTCCACTTT. This chain links TRBV19 with TRBJ1-6, with a weak D call TRBD1 (5 bases). The CDR3 sequence is 15 residues long. Germline loops: CDR1 LNHDA, CDR2 SQIVND (reference sequence). Deletions cut 5 bases from V and 7 bases from J, with 15 bases between. Full variable domain (rest looked up from reference TRBV19 and TRBJ1-6): DGGITQSPKYLFRKEGQNVTLSCEQNLNHDAMYWYRQDPGQGLRLIYYSQIVNDFQKGDIAEGYSVSREKKESFPLTVTSAQKNPTAFYLCASSPRTGGNSPLHFGNGTRLTVT.

The CDR3 DNA sequence: TGCAGCGTTGTCAGCGGGAGGACTTCTGAGCAGTTCTTC. Encoded protein: CSVVSGRTSEQFF. The chain recombines TRBV29-1 with TRBJ2-1; 9 nucleotides align to TRBD2. This CDR3 contains 13 residues. V lost 4 bases and J lost 9; bases outside the gene matches: 7. The V gene's germline CDR1 is SQVTM and CDR2 ANQGSEA.

This chain links TRBV2 with TRBJ2-1; the match to TRBD1 covers 9 bases. CDR3 length: 14 amino acids. Germline V lookup: CDR1 SNHLY, CDR2 FYNNEI. V lost 3 bases, J lost 9 bases, and 6 bases stayed unmatched. CDR3 sequence (DNA): TGTGCCAGCAGTGAGTGGGACAGGGCGGTTGAGCAGTTCTTC. This translates into CASSEWDRAVEQFF. The full variable domain, completed using reference TRBV2 and TRBJ2-1, is EPEVTQTPSHQVTQMGQEVILRCVPISNHLYFYWYRQILGQKVEFLVSFYNNEISEKSEIFDDQFSVERPDGSNFTLKIRSTKLEDSAMYFCASSEWDRAVEQFFGPGTRLTVL.

This sequence joins TRBV6-5 and TRBJ1-5; D gene ambiguous. The CDR3 is made up of 13 amino acids. Trimming cost V 6 bases and J 4 bases, with 10 bases left between them. CDR1 and CDR2 from the germline V gene are MNHEY and SVGAGI. The CDR3 loop is CASRETVNQPQHF. The CDR3 bases are TGTGCCAGCAGGGAGACGGTAAATCAGCCCCAGCATTTT.

This sequence joins TRBV24-1 and TRBJ2-3; D is ambiguous. The germline V and J ends were trimmed by 0 bases and 0 bases, with 6 bases remaining between them. The CDR3 spans 15 residues. CDR1 KGHDR and CDR2 SFDVKD come from the germline V gene. Here the CDR3 DNA reads TGTGCCACCAGTGATTTGGCGGAGAGCACAGATACGCAGTATTTT. Encoded protein: CATSDLAESTDTQYF.

The chain has TRBV18 and TRBJ2-1; D is perhaps TRBD1 (6 bases). CDR1 and CDR2 from the germline V gene are KGHSH and LQKENI. V was pared by 1 base and J by 8 bases, with 18 bases between. The CDR3 is 16 residues long. In nucleotides, the CDR3 is TGTGCCAGCTCACCACAGCGGACAGTTCCGGGTGATGAGCAGTTCTTC. It yields the protein CASSPQRTVPGDEQFF.

The chain carries TRBV5-4 and TRBJ2-6, with 7 bases lining up with TRBD2. The length of the CDR3 is 16 residues. The germline gives CDR1 SGHNT, CDR2 YYREEE (reference sequence). After removal of 3 bases from V and 2 bases from J, the junction contained 5 bases not matched to a gene. The CDR3, as DNA: TGTGCCAGCAGCTCGGGGGGTTCCCCTGGGGCCAACGTCCTGACTTTC. Protein: CASSSGGSPGANVLTF.

V gene TRBV6-5 combines with J gene TRBJ1-6, with a possible D match to TRBD1 (6 bases). Germline V gene lookup returns CDR1 MNHEY and CDR2 SVGAGI. This CDR3 contains 16 residues. Trimming took 2 bases from V and 7 from J, leaving 15 bases between them. As DNA, the CDR3 is TGTGCCAGCAGTTACCGAGCAGGGGCAGGGAATTCACCCCTCCACTTT. This gives the protein CASSYRAGAGNSPLHF.

The chain employs TRBV6-5 and TRBJ1-4; 8 bases agree with TRBD1. The germline V gene encodes CDR1 MNHEY and CDR2 SVGAGI. The CDR3 runs 14 residues. J was trimmed by 4 bases and V by 6 bases; bases with no gene match: 4. CDR3 DNA sequence: TGTGCCAGCAGGACAGGGGCCCTTAATGAAAAACTGTTTTTT. This gives the protein CASRTGALNEKLFF.

J is TRBJ2-4 and V is TRBV19; 10 nucleotides line up with TRBD1. The length of the CDR3 is 14 residues. Trimming at V came to 6 bases and at J to 8 bases, leaving 7 bases not matched to a gene. Germline V lookup: CDR1 LNHDA, CDR2 SQIVND (reference sequence). The CDR3 loop reads CASSRGQGGDIQYF. DNA of the CDR3: TGTGCCAGTAGCCGTGGACAGGGGGGGGACATTCAGTACTTC.

V gene TRBV19 combines with J gene TRBJ2-7; tentatively, D is TRBD2 (6 bases). The germline V gene has CDR1 LNHDA and CDR2 SQIVND (reference sequence). The CDR3 runs to 13 residues. V shed 6 bases and J shed 0 bases, with 9 bases lying between them. CDR3 nucleotides: TGTGCCAGTAGCCTCGGGAGCTCCTACGAGCAGTACTTC. This codes for CASSLGSSYEQYF.

The rearrangement joins TRBV19 to TRBJ1-1; 9 bases line up with TRBD1. V trimming: 2 bases; J trimming: 5 bases; junction bases outside the gene matches: 18. The CDR3 extends over 19 amino acids. Germline V gene sequence: CDR1 LNHDA, CDR2 SQIVND (reference sequence). The CDR3 protein is CASSIITGTGSYGGTEAFF. The CDR3 DNA follows: TGTGCCAGTAGTATAATCACCGGGACAGGGTCCTATGGGGGAACTGAAGCTTTCTTT. Variable domain in full (rest from reference TRBV19 and TRBJ1-1): DGGITQSPKYLFRKEGQNVTLSCEQNLNHDAMYWYRQDPGQGLRLIYYSQIVNDFQKGDIAEGYSVSREKKESFPLTVTSAQKNPTAFYLCASSIITGTGSYGGTEAFFGQGTRLTVV.

This clone was observed once. The chain couples TRBV27 to TRBJ2-5, with 14 positions matching TRBD2. CDR1 MNHEY and CDR2 SMNVEV come from the germline V gene (reference sequence). This CDR3 region has 14 residues. V lost 6 bases to trimming and J lost 4 bases; unmatched junction nucleotides: 1. The CDR3 region has the DNA TGTGCCAGCAGCGGACTAGCGGGGGGAGAGACCCAGTACTTC. Translation gives CASSGLAGGETQYF.

The chain joins TRBV11-2 to TRBJ1-1; 7 bases align to TRBD1. V was pared by 2 bases and J by 5 bases, with 5 bases of the junction left unmatched. The CDR3 covers 14 residues. Germline assignment: CDR1 SGHAT and CDR2 FQNNGV. The CDR3 nucleotides read TGTGCCAGCAGCTTACCAGGGGGTCTGACTGAAGCTTTCTTT. It yields the protein CASSLPGGLTEAFF.

The rearrangement links TRBV6-5 to TRBJ1-1, with TRBD1 matching over 9 bases. V lost 6 bases and J lost 3; bases outside the gene matches: 5. Germline CDR1 and CDR2: MNHEY and SVGAGI. This CDR3 has 14 amino acids. In DNA form, the CDR3 reads TGTGCCAGCAGACGGACAGGGGCGGACACTGAAGCTTTCTTT. Its protein product is CASRRTGADTEAFF.

The chain carries TRBV2 and TRBJ2-7, with 8 bases lining up with TRBD1. The trim removed 5 bases at V and 4 bases at J, leaving 1 base unmatched. Germline CDR1 is SNHLY and CDR2 is FYNNEI. The CDR3 has 12 residues. CDR3 in DNA: TGTGCCAGCAGTTACAGGGGGTACGAGCAGTACTTC. As protein: CASSYRGYEQYF.

This clone was observed a single time. The chain has TRBV28 and TRBJ1-1; weak D call: TRBD1 (5 bases). This CDR3 comprises 14 residues. V lost 7 bases and J lost 3, with 15 bases in between. CDR1 MDHEN and CDR2 SYDVKM come from the germline V gene. The CDR3 DNA reads TGTGCCAGCAACCGCGGTCGGGGGTACACTGAAGCTTTCTTT. Translation: CASNRGRGYTEAFF.

CDR3 sequence (DNA): TGTGCCAGCAGCTTAGGGCAGGGGTCTGGAAACACCATATATTTT. Its translation: CASSLGQGSGNTIYF. The J gene is TRBJ1-3, the V gene TRBV11-2; perhaps TRBD1 as D (6 bases). Deletions cut 1 base from V and 1 base from J, with 8 bases between. This CDR3 region has 15 residues. Per the germline V gene, CDR1 is SGHAT and CDR2 is FQNNGV.

This rearrangement joins TRBV28 to TRBJ1-3; the D gene is possibly TRBD1 (6 bases). Trimming shortened V by 6 bases and J by 1 base, and 10 bases separated the two germline ends. The CDR3 is 14 residues long. Germline V lookup: CDR1 MDHEN, CDR2 SYDVKM. DNA of the CDR3: TGTGCCAGCAGCCCAGGGGAATCTGGAAACACCATATATTTT. Its translation is CASSPGESGNTIYF.